This entry features one T cell receptor beta chain sequence. Its antigen is unidentified. The CDR3 is 13 amino acids. Germline-derived CDR1 and CDR2 are SGHTA and FQGNSA. V lost 5 bases to trimming and J lost 3 bases, with 8 bases between them. These data are taken from a study of lymphopenia after photon versus proton radiotherapy. Notes on the study in general: Larger post-nadir TCR diversity loss correlated inversely with survival in deceased patients. Post-nadir diversity loss with photons came from oligoclonal expansion, particularly CD8+ Temra cells.

Clones were read by immunoSEQ multiplex PCR, and TCRdb kept only the in-frame ones, dropping some. This sample yields 68,000 or so clones, of which approximately 91% are seen a single time; about 3% belongs to the top ten. This chain joins TRBV7-2 and TRBJ2-1, with D hard to call. The receptor comes from a woman aged 70 to 79 with pancreatic cancer. The material was peripheral blood, obtained from a patient treated with photon-based radiotherapy. CDR3 residues: CASSPAIYNEQFF. The CDR3 DNA reads as TGTGCCAGCAGCCCGGCGATCTACAATGAGCAGTTCTTC.